This is a list of T cell receptor beta chains from one sample in a study of blood T cells in healthy people across ages. TCRdb itself ran the 5' RACE reads through MiXCR, one entry per CDR3 protein. The table shows almost 1 million distinct CDR3 sequences, with roughly 51% occurring only once. Sample: blood. The receptors derive from a woman between 55 and 75 years old in good health. Each CDR3 is given without its conserved first and last residue.

TRBJ2-5 | TRBV11-2 | ASSPDSARGETQY
TRBJ1-6 | TRBV7-2 | ASSSALTGSNSPLH
TRBJ2-1 | TRBV5-1 | ASTRTSDYNEQF
TRBJ2-1 | TRBV12-3/TRBV12-4 | ASRLRLDYNEQF
. | TRBV5-1 | ASSLDDFEQY
TRBJ2-1 | TRBV7-6 | ASSGRDRAVNEQF
TRBJ2-4 | TRBV6-2/TRBV6-3 | ASYKTGTGDIQY
TRBJ2-3 | TRBV6-6 | ASSYGREASTDTQY
TRBJ1-5 | TRBV12-3/TRBV12-4 | ASSPHGTLDSNQPQH
TRBJ2-7 | TRBV28 | ASSLGAGHLGSGGSSYEQY
TRBJ2-7 | TRBV4-1 | ASSLQETSSYEQY
TRBJ2-5 | TRBV5-1 | ASSPRQLAGADEQY
. | TRBV20-1 | SARDEREGYEQY
TRBJ2-6 | TRBV28 | ASAGRKLWANVLT
TRBJ2-7 | TRBV2 | ASRKREWNYEQY
TRBJ2-7 | TRBV3-1 | ASSQVAGGRY
TRBJ2-7 | TRBV15 | ATSGLLAGVGEQY
TRBJ2-1 | TRBV3-1 | ASSQSRTSGQF
TRBJ2-7 | TRBV28 | ASSPFANEQY
TRBJ1-4 | TRBV5-1 | ASSETVTNEKLF
TRBJ2-7 | TRBV7-2 | ASSLGRLAGMDEQY
TRBJ2-7 | TRBV10-1 | AGGRDSYEQY
TRBJ1-4 | TRBV2 | ASREGFEKLF
TRBJ2-1 | TRBV7-2 | ASSLGDRVVNEQF
TRBJ2-4 | TRBV4-1 | ASSQEEGTRFGLAKNIQY
TRBJ2-1 | TRBV20-1 | SAPRAGDSIGNEQF
TRBJ2-3 | TRBV7-9 | ASSLVAGTGSTDTQY
TRBJ2-7 | TRBV28 | ASKQTGGYYEQY
TRBJ2-3 | TRBV4-3 | ASSQDYRTGEDTQY
TRBJ1-5 | TRBV21-1 | ASTTGANNQPQH
TRBJ2-5 | TRBV28 | ASTGMVETQY
TRBJ2-5 | TRBV29-1 | SVSDSQETQY
TRBJ2-1 | TRBV4-1 | ASSQDRREQQF
TRBJ2-1 | TRBV29-1 | SVGGTPPAYNEQF
TRBJ2-7 | TRBV27 | ASSASYGTTNYEQY
TRBJ2-2 | TRBV29-1 | SVDGGHTGELF
TRBJ2-3 | TRBV7-9 | ASSPWRTDTQY
TRBJ1-5 | TRBV28 | ASSPRRPGQPQH
TRBJ2-1 | TRBV20-1 | SASPPSGSGNEQF
TRBJ1-4 | TRBV29-1 | SVEGQGEKLF
TRBJ2-1 | TRBV4-2 | ASSQERYNEQF
TRBJ2-7 | TRBV2 | ASLGSSYEQY
TRBJ2-1 | TRBV20-1 | SARDFRLAGDFGNEQF
TRBJ2-1 | TRBV4-3 | ASSQDRTSDEQF
TRBJ1-2 | TRBV29-1 | SVDGAGDYGYT
TRBJ2-7 | TRBV20-1 | SARAAGGFSNEQY
TRBJ1-4 | TRBV25-1 | ASSEGFAYNEKLF
TRBJ1-6 | TRBV28 | ASSPGHALENSPLH
TRBJ1-5 | TRBV4-1 | ASRPPRVNQNQPQH
TRBJ2-3 | TRBV20-1 | SAPERTSSSDTQY
TRBJ2-1 | TRBV7-9 | ASSLVSGTSAYNEQF
TRBJ1-5 | TRBV12-3/TRBV12-4 | ASSPRQRDQPQH
TRBJ2-1 | TRBV6-1 | ASQPGGLADNNEQF
TRBJ2-7 | TRBV27 | ASSLRRTSGISY